Sequencing of this T cell receptor (beta chain) was carried out in a study of T-cell memory formation after mild COVID-19. TCRdb fed the 5' RACE reads into MiXCR, producing one record per CDR3 protein. Among fewer than 300,000 distinct CDR3 sequences listed, under 20% were seen once. Study-level findings and limits: Clones that got smaller from day 15 to 85 had even CD4/CD8, while clones growing later tipped toward CD4+. Pre-infection memory harbored some responding clones, suggesting cross-reactive memory joined. Second-wave clones with a day 37 peak had unconfirmed SARS-CoV-2 specificity.

In regard to this clonotype: Its specificity is unknown.

The sequenced sample was PBMCs or a T cell subset sorted from them (not recorded which). This TCR was recovered from a young man who had mild COVID-19 (a few samples of this study predate the infection). Cell type and time point are not known.

CDR3 in DNA: TGTGCCAGCAGCGTAAAGGGACTAGCGGGGGGGCAAGATACGCAGTATTTT. It is translated as CASSVKGLAGGQDTQYF. The V gene is TRBV9, the J gene TRBJ2-3, with 16 bases identical to TRBD2. The CDR3 is 17 amino acids. Germline-derived CDR1 and CDR2 are SGDLS and YYNGEE. The junction had 4 bases not matched to a gene; V was cut back by 1 base and J by 5 bases.